A single sample is the source of the 30 T cell receptor beta chains below, sequenced in a study of read filtering for tumor transcriptome and immune sequencing. The library was built from about 400 ng RNA with molecular barcoded adaptors for alpha/delta and beta/gamma chains. TCRdb analysed the reads with MiXCR anew, one entry per CDR3 protein. The repertoire holds approximately 57,000 distinct CDR3 sequences, with 12% as singletons. Sample: a population of CD138-negative cells sorted from bone marrow. These receptor sequences come from a donor at least 40 years old with multiple myeloma.

This clonotype has at least ten counts. The chain combines TRBV5-1 with TRBJ2-5; D is uncertain. Trimming left V 0 bases short and J 5 bases short, with 17 bases between. The length of the CDR3 is 16 residues. Germline V gives CDR1 SGHRS, CDR2 YFSETQ. This chain's CDR3 is CASSLEKGTLSETQYF. The CDR3 bases are TGCGCCAGCAGCTTGGAAAAGGGCACGTTATCGGAGACCCAGTACTTC.

This clonotype was recorded a few times. The chain links TRBV7-9 to TRBJ1-3, with D unclear. The CDR3 covers 14 residues. Trimming took off 4 bases at V and 0 bases at J, with 7 bases between the two ends. Per the germline V gene, CDR1 is SEHNR and CDR2 is FQNEAQ (reference sequence). The CDR3 nucleotides read TGTGCCAGCAGCTCTCAATCCTCTGGAAACACCATATATTTT. This codes for CASSSQSSGNTIYF.

At least ten counts were recorded for this clonotype. The rearrangement uses TRBV7-8 and TRBJ1-5; D possibly corresponds to TRBD1 (6 bases). Germline lookup yields CDR1 SGHVS and CDR2 FQNEAQ. The CDR3 is made up of 13 amino acids. Trimming cost V 5 bases and J 4 bases, with 9 bases left between them. The CDR3 protein is CASSRTDNQPQHF. CDR3 nucleotides: TGTGCCAGCAGCCGGACAGATAATCAGCCCCAGCATTTT.

This clonotype has only a few counts. V usage is TRBV6-2 or TRBV6-3 and J usage is TRBJ1-1, with TRBD1 matching over 9 bases. Germline V gene sequence: CDR1 MNHEY, CDR2 SVGEGT. The CDR3 contains 15 residues. The trim removed 2 bases at V and 3 bases at J, leaving 4 bases unmatched. DNA of the CDR3: TGTGCCAGCAGTTACGGATGGGACAGGGACACTGAAGCTTTCTTT. Residues: CASSYGWDRDTEAFF.

This clonotype was counted ten times or more. The rearrangement uses TRBV2 and TRBJ2-7, with 7 bases matching TRBD2. V lost 5 bases to trimming and J lost 3 bases; unmatched junction nucleotides: 4. The CDR3 runs 13 residues. Germline V gene lookup returns CDR1 SNHLY and CDR2 FYNNEI. CDR3 sequence reads: CASSWDYLYEQYF. CDR3 coding DNA: TGTGCCAGCAGTTGGGACTACCTCTACGAGCAGTACTTC.

This clonotype was picked up many times. The V call is TRBV6-1, the J call TRBJ1-5; D perhaps matches TRBD1 (6 bases). The CDR3 extends over 15 amino acids. V lost 7 bases to trimming and J lost 4 bases, with 17 bases between them. Germline V lookup: CDR1 MNHNS, CDR2 SASEGT. CDR3 DNA sequence: TGTGCCAGCATTGGGGGGCGGGGGCTTAATCAGCCCCAGCATTTT. Its protein product is CASIGGRGLNQPQHF.

This clonotype has at least ten counts. This sequence joins TRBV29-1 and TRBJ2-3; either TRBD1 or TRBD2 may fit D (5 bases each). The V end lost 3 bases, the J end lost 2 bases, and 15 bases lay between the germline ends. Per germline, CDR1 SQVTM and CDR2 ANQGSEA. This CDR3 has 15 residues. CDR3 sequence (DNA): TGCAGCGTTGAGGAACGGGGCAGGGTCACAGATACGCAGTATTTT. It encodes CSVEERGRVTDTQYF.

The chain is built from TRBV5-5 and TRBJ2-3, with a weak D call TRBD2 (6 bases). V was shortened by 0 bases and J by 2 bases, with 10 bases between the two germline ends. CDR1 and CDR2 from the germline V gene are SGHKS and YYEKEE (reference sequence). There are 15 residues in the CDR3. This chain's CDR3 is CASSLGLDYTDTQYF. As DNA, the CDR3 is TGTGCCAGCAGCTTGGGACTGGACTACACAGATACGCAGTATTTT.

This clonotype showed up just a few times. This sequence may be a read error, since a much larger clone differs from it by one base. V usage is TRBV5-1 and J usage is TRBJ2-5, with a weak D call TRBD2 (7 bases). The germline CDR1 and CDR2 sequences are SGHRS and YFSETQ. The CDR3 length is 15 residues. CDR3 residues: CVSSFGGGGQATQYF. CDR3 coding DNA: TGCGTCAGCAGCTTCGGCGGGGGCGGCCAAGCGACCCAGTACTTC.

This clonotype has just a few counts. The chain recombines TRBV19 with TRBJ2-3; D ambiguous. V was clipped by 4 bases and J by 2 bases, with 7 bases between them. The length of the CDR3 is 13 residues. Germline V CDR1 and CDR2: LNHDA, SQIVND (reference sequence). Here the CDR3 DNA reads TGTGCCAGTAGTAAGCCGGCCACAGATACGCAGTATTTT. This codes for CASSKPATDTQYF. Full variable domain (rest looked up from reference TRBV19 and TRBJ2-3): DGGITQSPKYLFRKEGQNVTLSCEQNLNHDAMYWYRQDPGQGLRLIYYSQIVNDFQKGDIAEGYSVSREKKESFPLTVTSAQKNPTAFYLCASSKPATDTQYFGPGTRLTVL.

This clonotype was observed at least ten times. The chain uses TRBV9 and TRBJ1-5; 8 nucleotides align to TRBD1. V dropped 1 base and J dropped 3; count of bases not matched to a gene: 3. The CDR3 sequence is 15 residues long. From germline, CDR1 is SGDLS and CDR2 YYNGEE. The CDR3: CASSVRDRPNQPQHF. The CDR3, as DNA: TGTGCCAGCAGCGTACGGGACAGGCCCAATCAGCCCCAGCATTTT. The full variable domain, completed using reference TRBV9 and TRBJ1-5, is DSGVTQTPKHLITATGQRVTLRCSPRSGDLSVYWYQQSLDQGLQFLIQYYNGEERAKGNILERFSAQQFPDLHSELNLSSLELGDSALYFCASSVRDRPNQPQHFGDGTRLSIL.

This clonotype appeared a few times. The CDR3 loop reads CALVGGTLRTGNTIYF. CDR3 DNA: TGTGCCCTAGTGGGGGGGACACTTCGGACTGGAAACACCATATATTTT. The rearrangement joins TRBV30 to TRBJ1-3; tentative D call: TRBD1 (6 bases). The CDR3 extends over 16 amino acids. Trimming pared 8 bases from V and 2 bases from J, leaving 22 bases between. Germline lookup yields CDR1 GTSNPN and CDR2 SVGIG (reference sequence).

For this clonotype: This sequence may be a read error, since a much larger clone differs from it by one base. The rearrangement links TRBV5-4 to TRBJ1-4; unclear D gene. Trimming took 5 bases from V and 8 from J, leaving 10 bases between them. The CDR3 sequence is 12 residues long. CDR1 is SGHNT and CDR2 is YYREEE in the germline V gene (reference sequence). The CDR3 region is CASSGVGEKLFF. CDR3 nucleotide sequence: TGTGCCAGCAGTGGGGTTGGGGAAAAACTGTTTTTT. The whole variable domain, remainder taken from reference TRBV5-4 and TRBJ1-4, is ETGVTQSPTHLIKTRGQQVTLRCSSQSGHNTVSWYQQALGQGPQFIFQYYREEENGRGNFPPRFSGLQFPNYSSELNVNALELDDSALYLCASSGVGEKLFFGSGTQLSVL.

The rearrangement uses TRBV29-1 and TRBJ1-5, with D tentatively TRBD1 (6 bases). Germline CDR1 SQVTM, CDR2 ANQGSEA. The CDR3 is 13 residues long. The CDR3 nucleotides read TGCAGTGCCCGCGGGGGCGAGGGTCAGCCCCAGCATTTT. It yields the protein CSARGGEGQPQHF.

This clonotype has a handful of counts. The chain combines TRBV4-2 with TRBJ1-2; D ambiguous. This CDR3 has 16 residues. The V end lost 1 base, the J end lost 2 bases, and 14 bases lay between the germline ends. Germline V gene data show CDR1 as LGHNA and CDR2 as YNFKEQ. The CDR3 DNA reads TGTGCCAGCAGCCAAGCTGAGCCTAGCCGAAACTATGGCTACACCTTC. Amino acid sequence: CASSQAEPSRNYGYTF.

This clonotype showed up many times. The chain combines TRBV20-1 with TRBJ2-3, with D perhaps matching TRBD1 (6 bases). CDR1 is DFQATT, CDR2 SNEGSKA, per germline (reference sequence). V lost 5 bases and J lost 2, with 11 bases in between. The CDR3 runs 13 residues. CDR3 sequence (DNA): TGCAGTGCTTCGGACAGAACCACAGATACGCAGTATTTT. Amino acids: CSASDRTTDTQYF.

Regarding this clonotype: With a much larger clone just one base away, this may be a read error. This sequence joins TRBV9 and TRBJ2-2; 8 nucleotides align to TRBD2. Germline loops: CDR1 SGDLS, CDR2 YYNGEE. CDR3 length: 15 residues. The CDR3 nucleotides read TGTGCCAGCAGCGCGGGGGGGCAGAACACCGGGGAGCTGTCTTTT. Its protein product is CASSAGGQNTGELSF.

For this clonotype: A much larger clonotype is one base distant, so this may be a read error. The CDR3 here is CASSLTDFADTQYF. Here the CDR3 DNA reads TGTGCCAGCAGCTTAACAGATTTTGCTGATACGCAGTATTTT. The J gene is TRBJ2-3, the V gene TRBV7-3; D remains unclear. CDR3 length: 14 amino acids. V was cut by 0 bases and J by 6 bases, with 10 bases left in between. CDR1 and CDR2 (germline): SGHTA, FQGTGA.

This clonotype was recorded many times. The chain uses TRBV20-1 and TRBJ2-7, with 8 bases aligning to TRBD1. CDR1 is DFQATT and CDR2 is SNEGSKA in the germline V gene (reference sequence). V shed 6 bases, J shed 0 bases, and the junction held 7 bases outside the gene matches. The CDR3 extends over 14 amino acids. CDR3 DNA: TGCAGTGCGGAGGGACAGGTCAGCTCCTACGAGCAGTACTTC. Amino acids: CSAEGQVSSYEQYF.

Turning to this clonotype: Since a much larger clone is just one base distant, this may be a read error. The chain uses TRBV30 and TRBJ1-5, with D maybe TRBD1 (5 bases). Germline CDR1 is GTSNPN and CDR2 is SVGIG (reference sequence). The CDR3 sequence is 14 residues long. The DNA of the CDR3 is TGTGCCTGGGGTGTACCAGGGAACAATCAGCCCCAGCATTTT. As protein: CAWGVPGNNQPQHF.

This clonotype was recorded many times. This rearrangement joins TRBV5-6 to TRBJ2-1; D is perhaps TRBD1 (6 bases). Trimming took off 3 bases at V and 0 bases at J, with 13 bases between the two ends. Germline loops: CDR1 SGHDT, CDR2 YYEEEE. This CDR3 has 16 amino acids. For the CDR3, the DNA is TGTGCCAGCAGCTCGATCCAGGGGAGCTCCTACAATGAGCAGTTCTTC. Translating it yields CASSSIQGSSYNEQFF.

As regards this clonotype: This may be a read error: a much more frequent sequence differs by one nucleotide. The chain joins TRBV18 to TRBJ1-2, with 10 bases lining up with TRBD1. Looked up from germline, CDR1 is KGHSH and CDR2 is LQKENI. The CDR3 loop spans 14 amino acids. Here the CDR3 reads CGSSAGQGDYGYTF. The CDR3 coding sequence is TGTGGCAGCTCAGCAGGACAGGGGGACTATGGCTACACCTTC.

This clonotype was picked up many times. The chain has TRBV20-1 and TRBJ1-3; TRBD1 matches 9 bases. Trimming took 3 bases from V and 4 from J; bases not matched to a gene: 10. From germline, CDR1 is DFQATT and CDR2 SNEGSKA (reference sequence). The CDR3 has 16 amino acids. The chain's CDR3 is CSASPPQGATGNTIYF. For the CDR3, the DNA is TGCAGTGCTAGTCCGCCACAGGGGGCAACGGGAAACACCATATATTTT.

This clonotype was counted only a few times. Written as DNA, the CDR3 is TGTGCCAGCAGCTTAGTCTCAGGGATGAGTGGCTACACCTTC. It yields the protein CASSLVSGMSGYTF. V and J are TRBV7-2 and TRBJ1-2; the D gene is possibly TRBD1 (5 bases). Germline lookup yields CDR1 SGHTA and CDR2 FQGNSA. V was cut by 1 base and J by 7 bases, with 13 bases left in between. This CDR3 region has 14 residues.

With respect to this clonotype: Just one base apart from a much larger clone, this may be a read error. The CDR3 DNA is TGTGCCAGCAGTTACAGGGACAGAAGCACAGATACGCGGTATTTT. Protein product: CASSYRDRSTDTRYF. The chain links TRBV6-5 to TRBJ2-3, with TRBD1 identical over 7 bases. The CDR3 sequence is 15 residues long. The germline CDR1 and CDR2 sequences are MNHEY and SVGAGI.

The sample holds many counts of this clonotype. This chain uses TRBV30 with TRBJ1-1; tentative D call: TRBD1 (5 bases). This CDR3 is built from 13 residues. Germline assignment: CDR1 GTSNPN and CDR2 SVGIG (reference sequence). The V end was cut by 5 bases, the J end by 0 bases, with 10 bases between. The CDR3 nucleotides read TGTGCCTGGGATCGGGACGTGAACACTGAAGCTTTCTTT. The encoded protein is CAWDRDVNTEAFF.

This clonotype occurred a few times. The V gene is TRBV29-1, the J gene TRBJ2-7, with TRBD1 identical over 8 bases. The trim removed 7 bases at V and 3 bases at J, leaving 8 bases unmatched. Germline CDR1 SQVTM, CDR2 ANQGSEA. The CDR3 sequence is 13 residues long. This CDR3 reads CSARTGRHYEQYF. The CDR3 region has the DNA TGCAGCGCTCGGACAGGGAGGCACTACGAGCAGTACTTC.

This clonotype was counted at least ten times. The rearrangement links TRBV14 to TRBJ2-1, with D uncertain. Trimming removed 0 bases from V and 7 bases from J, with 10 bases in between. Germline CDR1 is SGHDN and CDR2 is FVKESK. CDR3 length: 14 amino acids. The CDR3 DNA sequence: TGTGCCAGCAGCCAAGATTGGGGAATGAATGAGCAGTTCTTC. This translates into CASSQDWGMNEQFF.

This clonotype was counted at least ten times. The chain uses TRBV6-4 and TRBJ2-1, with 8 bases matching TRBD2. V lost 2 bases to trimming and J lost 6 bases; unmatched junction nucleotides: 6. The length of the CDR3 is 15 residues. The germline gives CDR1 MRHNA, CDR2 SNTAGT. Written as DNA, the CDR3 is TGTGCCAGCAGTGACCGGGGGGGTGAAACCAATGAGCAGTTCTTC. It encodes CASSDRGGETNEQFF.

J is TRBJ1-2 and V is TRBV28; D gene unclear. The V and J ends lost 3 bases and 5 bases respectively, with 16 bases between them. Germline-derived CDR1 and CDR2 are MDHEN and SYDVKM. This CDR3 contains 15 residues. As DNA, the CDR3 is TGTGCCAGCAGTTTTAAACCGGGCGCCGTTTATGGCTACACCTTC. Protein sequence: CASSFKPGAVYGYTF.